This TCR beta chain appears in the sequencing data of a study of cytomegalovirus exposure and HLA in healthy donors. Study-wide points: Sequence variants that were highly shared formed a cluster that was likely a sequencing artifact. Overall, approximately 150 TCR beta chains were annotated as cytomegalovirus-associated.

Vbeta (60) and Jbeta (13) primers were used in the PCR. Sequencing was performed with immunoSEQ multiplex PCR; in TCRdb, only in-frame clones are kept and a portion is missing. The data contain roughly 150,000 clones, around three quarters of them singletons. The CDR3 is 14 residues long. From germline, CDR1 is MNHEY and CDR2 SMNVEV (reference sequence). In the case of this clone: Its antigen is not known.

V is TRBV27 and J is TRBJ2-1; perhaps TRBD1 as D (5 bases). The sequenced material came from PBMCs. The source of this sequence is a man aged 35-49 years in good health and CMV-seronegative. CDR3 bases: TGTGCTCCGCAAAGGGGCTCTCTGCACCATGAGCAGTTCTTC. Translating it yields CAPQRGSLHHEQFF.